This record covers a single TCR beta chain. Which antigen it targets is not known. No quality values exist for individual bases; no much larger clone is one base distant. A case-control design nested within a healthcare worker cohort in London, UK, was used, with weekly nasopharyngeal swab PCR tests and blood sampling performed. Healthcare workers were enrolled in the week of the UK lockdown, from 23 to 31 March 2020, and were followed every week for up to roughly 16 weeks. This specimen belongs to a study of early T cells in non-severe SARS-CoV-2 infection (dated by TCRdb to the early 2020s). For context, the study as a whole: Because TCR sequencing relied on bulk RNA taken from unsorted whole blood, pairing of alpha and beta chains was not possible. Overall study outcomes, separate from this receptor: VDJdb matching was skewed toward anti-spike CD8 responses and likely underestimated virus-specific expansions, missing private and CD4 specificities.

Libraries came from 5' RACE. Reads for this sample came from a NextSeq 500. The TCR library protocol attached unique molecular identifiers to individual cDNA molecules to correct for sequencing error and PCR bias. Both TCR alpha and beta chains were sequenced, and tight co-correlation was observed between alpha and beta sequence abundances in each sample. On the authors' methods: Decombinator V4 was used to perform V gene, J gene and CDR3 annotation of TCR sequences. TCRs were defined as expanded if a significant change between any two time points was detected under a Poisson model with p below 0.0001. Abundances of TCRs were expressed as counts per million after normalisation to the total number of TCRs sequenced in each sample. MAIT TCRs were defined by TRAV1-2 paired with TRAJ12, TRAJ20 or TRAJ33, and iNKT TCRs by TRAV10 paired with TRAJ18. VDJdb, accessed 1 November 2021, was searched for CMV, EBV and SARS-CoV-2 annotated TCRs, excluding TCRs annotated for multiple antigens. TCRdb cleaned the public reads at Q25 with fastp, built clones with MiXCR and kept in-frame beta chains. All rows with the same CDR3 protein become a single entry with the most common DNA and genes. These V and J calls rely on TCRdb rather than the paper's analysis. This sample has about 71,000 distinct CDR3 sequences in its table, and roughly an eighth of those were observed once. The ten largest clones represent around an eighth of the sample.

The CDR3, from cysteine to phenylalanine, totals 15 residues. Only the CDR3 DNA stays, 45 bases, in frame from base 1. V loses 4 bases, J loses 0 bases, and the germline ends lie 7 bases apart. CDR1 and CDR2 were assigned from the germline V gene as SGHTA and FQGNSA. This chain joins TRBV7-2 to TRBJ2-6; a confident D gene designation cannot be given. Sequenced input: whole blood. The clonotype was recovered from an adult who was a healthcare worker with PCR-confirmed SARS-CoV-2 infection or an uninfected control (not recorded which). The DNA sequence is as follows: TGTGCCAGCAGCTCCCATCTCTCTGGGGCCAACGTCCTGACTTTC. It specifies CASSSHLSGANVLTF.